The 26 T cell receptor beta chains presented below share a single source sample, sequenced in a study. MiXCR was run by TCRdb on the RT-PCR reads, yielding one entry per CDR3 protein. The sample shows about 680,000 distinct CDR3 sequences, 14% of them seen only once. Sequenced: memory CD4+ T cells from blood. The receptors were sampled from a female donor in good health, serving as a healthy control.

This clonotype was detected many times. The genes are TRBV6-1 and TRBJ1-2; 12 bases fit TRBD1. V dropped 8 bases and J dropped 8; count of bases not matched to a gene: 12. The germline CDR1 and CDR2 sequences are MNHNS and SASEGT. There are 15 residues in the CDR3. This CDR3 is CASLRGQGAGGGYTF. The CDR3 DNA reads TGTGCCAGCCTGAGGGGACAGGGGGCAGGTGGCGGCTACACCTTC.

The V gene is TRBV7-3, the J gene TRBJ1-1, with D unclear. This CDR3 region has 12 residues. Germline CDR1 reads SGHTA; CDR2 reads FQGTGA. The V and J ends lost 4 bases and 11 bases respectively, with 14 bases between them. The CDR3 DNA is TGTGCCAGCAGCTCTTCTGGGGATAGGGCTTTCTTT. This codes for CASSSSGDRAFF.

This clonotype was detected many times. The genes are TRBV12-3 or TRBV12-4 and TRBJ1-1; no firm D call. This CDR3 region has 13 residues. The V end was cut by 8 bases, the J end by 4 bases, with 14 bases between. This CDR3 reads CASRSQLGTEAFF. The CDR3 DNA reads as TGTGCCAGCCGATCCCAGTTAGGCACTGAAGCTTTCTTT.

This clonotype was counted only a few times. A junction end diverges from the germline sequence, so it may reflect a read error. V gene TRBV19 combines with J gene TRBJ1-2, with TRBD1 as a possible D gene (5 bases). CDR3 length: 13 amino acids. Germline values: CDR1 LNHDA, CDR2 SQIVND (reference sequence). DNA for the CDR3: TGTGCCAGTAGTATAGGCGGGACGGCCTTCGGAATCTTC. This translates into CASSIGGTAFGIF.

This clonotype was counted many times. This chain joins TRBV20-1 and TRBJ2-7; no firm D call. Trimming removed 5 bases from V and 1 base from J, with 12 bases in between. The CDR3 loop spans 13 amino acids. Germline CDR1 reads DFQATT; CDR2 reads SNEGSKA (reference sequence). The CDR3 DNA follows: TGCAGTGCTTACGAGACTGTGTCCTACGAGCAGTACTTC. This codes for CSAYETVSYEQYF.

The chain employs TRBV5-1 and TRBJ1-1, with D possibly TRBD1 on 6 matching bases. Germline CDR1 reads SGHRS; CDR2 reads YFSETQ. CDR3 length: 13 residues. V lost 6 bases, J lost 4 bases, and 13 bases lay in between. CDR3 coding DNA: TGCGCCAGCAAGACTACGGGGGCCACTGAAGCTTTCTTT. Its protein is CASKTTGATEAFF.

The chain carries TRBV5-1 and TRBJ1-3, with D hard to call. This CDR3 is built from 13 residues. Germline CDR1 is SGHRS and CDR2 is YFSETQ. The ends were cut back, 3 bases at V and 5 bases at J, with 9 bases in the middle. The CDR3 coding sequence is TGCGCCAGCAGCTCGGACGCCCGAAACACCATATATTTT. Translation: CASSSDARNTIYF.

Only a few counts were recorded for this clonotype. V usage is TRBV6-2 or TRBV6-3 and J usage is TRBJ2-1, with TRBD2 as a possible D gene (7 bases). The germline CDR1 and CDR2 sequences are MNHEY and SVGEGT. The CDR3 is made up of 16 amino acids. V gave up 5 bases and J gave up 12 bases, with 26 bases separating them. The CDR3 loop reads CASSRGSEGGAGLQFF. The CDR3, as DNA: TGTGCCAGCAGTAGAGGGAGCGAAGGGGGGGCAGGATTGCAGTTCTTC.

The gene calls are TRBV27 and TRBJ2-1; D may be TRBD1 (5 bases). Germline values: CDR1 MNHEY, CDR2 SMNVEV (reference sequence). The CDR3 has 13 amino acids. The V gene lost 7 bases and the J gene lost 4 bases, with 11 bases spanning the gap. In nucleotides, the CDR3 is TGTGCCAGCAAAAGGGGCCCTTACAATGAGCAGTTCTTC. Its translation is CASKRGPYNEQFF.

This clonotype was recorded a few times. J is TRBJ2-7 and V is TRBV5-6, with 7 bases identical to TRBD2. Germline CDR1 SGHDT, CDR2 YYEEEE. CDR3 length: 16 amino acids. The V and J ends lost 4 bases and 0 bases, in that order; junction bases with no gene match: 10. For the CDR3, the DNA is TGTGCCAGCAGCACCCCTCTGGGCGGGAGCTCCTACGAGCAGTACTTC. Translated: CASSTPLGGSSYEQYF.

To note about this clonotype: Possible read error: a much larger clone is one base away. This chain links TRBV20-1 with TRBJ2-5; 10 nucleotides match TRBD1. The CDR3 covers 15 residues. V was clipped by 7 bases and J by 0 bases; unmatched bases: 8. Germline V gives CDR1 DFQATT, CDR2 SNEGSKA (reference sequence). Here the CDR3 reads CSEIRGQGNQETQYF. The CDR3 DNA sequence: TGCAGTGAGATAAGGGGACAGGGGAACCAAGAGACCCAGTACTTC.

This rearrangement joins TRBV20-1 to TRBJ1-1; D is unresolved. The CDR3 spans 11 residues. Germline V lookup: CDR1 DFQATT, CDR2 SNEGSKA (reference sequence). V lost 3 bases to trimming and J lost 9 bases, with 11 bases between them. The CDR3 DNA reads TGCAGTGCTAGTGGGGAAATAAAAGCTTTCTTT. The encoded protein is CSASGEIKAFF.

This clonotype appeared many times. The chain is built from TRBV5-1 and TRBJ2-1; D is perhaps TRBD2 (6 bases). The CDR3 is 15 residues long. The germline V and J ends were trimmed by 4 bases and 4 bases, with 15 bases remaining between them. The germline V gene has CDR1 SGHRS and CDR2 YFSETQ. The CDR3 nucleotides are TGCGCCAGCAGCCAAGCTAGCGTTACTTACAATGAGCAGTTCTTC. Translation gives CASSQASVTYNEQFF.

In DNA form, the CDR3 reads TGTGCCAGCAGTAAATACACCGGGGAAGCCTACGAGCAGTACTTC. Its protein product is CASSKYTGEAYEQYF. V gene TRBV6-5 combines with J gene TRBJ2-7, with D perhaps TRBD2 (5 bases). Trimming removed 5 bases at V and 2 bases at J, with 16 bases between. This CDR3 is 15 amino acids long. The V gene's germline CDR1 is MNHEY and CDR2 SVGAGI.

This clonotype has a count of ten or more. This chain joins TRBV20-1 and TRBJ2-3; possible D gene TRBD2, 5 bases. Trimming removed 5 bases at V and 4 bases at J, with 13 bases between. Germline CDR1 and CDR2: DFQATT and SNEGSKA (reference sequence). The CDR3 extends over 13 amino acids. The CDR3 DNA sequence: TGCAGTGCTCGACTATCCCCCCCAGATACGCAGTATTTT. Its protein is CSARLSPPDTQYF.

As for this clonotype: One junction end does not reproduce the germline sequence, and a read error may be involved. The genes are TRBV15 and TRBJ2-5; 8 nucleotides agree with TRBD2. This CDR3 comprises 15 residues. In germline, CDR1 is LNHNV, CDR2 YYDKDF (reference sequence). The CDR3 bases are TGTGACACCAGCATCAACCGGGGGGGACAAGAGACCCAGTACTTC. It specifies CDTSINRGGQETQYF.

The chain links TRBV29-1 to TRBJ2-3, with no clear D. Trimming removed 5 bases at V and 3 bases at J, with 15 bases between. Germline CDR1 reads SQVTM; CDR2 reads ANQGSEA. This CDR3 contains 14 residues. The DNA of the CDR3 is TGCAGCGTTAAGGCTAGATTAAGGACAGATACGCAGTATTTT. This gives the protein CSVKARLRTDTQYF.

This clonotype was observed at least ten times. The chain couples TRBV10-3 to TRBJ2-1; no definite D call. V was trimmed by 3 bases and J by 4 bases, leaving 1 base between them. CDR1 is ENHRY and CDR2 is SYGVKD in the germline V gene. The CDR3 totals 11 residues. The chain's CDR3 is CAISEYNEQFF. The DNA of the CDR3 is TGTGCCATCAGTGAATACAATGAGCAGTTCTTC.

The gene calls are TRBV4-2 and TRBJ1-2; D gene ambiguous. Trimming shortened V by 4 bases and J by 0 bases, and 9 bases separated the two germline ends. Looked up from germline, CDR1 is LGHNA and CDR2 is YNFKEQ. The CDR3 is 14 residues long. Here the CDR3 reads CASSLPKANYGYTF. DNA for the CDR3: TGTGCCAGCAGCCTTCCGAAAGCTAACTATGGCTACACCTTC.

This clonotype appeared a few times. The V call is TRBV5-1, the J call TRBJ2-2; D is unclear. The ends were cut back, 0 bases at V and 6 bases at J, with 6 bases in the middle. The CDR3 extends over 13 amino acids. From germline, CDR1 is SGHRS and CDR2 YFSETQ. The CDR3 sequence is CASSLEPAGELFF. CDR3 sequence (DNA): TGCGCCAGCAGCTTGGAACCCGCCGGGGAGCTGTTTTTT.

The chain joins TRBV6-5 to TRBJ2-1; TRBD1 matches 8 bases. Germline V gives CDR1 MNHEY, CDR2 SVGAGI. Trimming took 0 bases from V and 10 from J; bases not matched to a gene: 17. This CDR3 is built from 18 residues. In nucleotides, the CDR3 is TGTGCCAGCAGTTACTCTTCAGGGGGCGTTAATCGGGCCGACGAGCAGTTCTTC. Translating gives CASSYSSGGVNRADEQFF.

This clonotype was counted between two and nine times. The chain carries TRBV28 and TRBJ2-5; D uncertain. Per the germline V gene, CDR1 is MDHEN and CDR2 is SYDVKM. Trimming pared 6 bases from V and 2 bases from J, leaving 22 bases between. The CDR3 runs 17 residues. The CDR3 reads CASSRLRLGLGQETQYF. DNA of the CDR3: TGTGCCAGCAGCCGTTTACGTCTGGGTTTAGGACAAGAGACCCAGTACTTC.

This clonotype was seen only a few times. CDR3 sequence (DNA): TGCGCCAGCAGCTTGGCGACAGCCTATGGCTACACCTTC. Residues: CASSLATAYGYTF. The chain is built from TRBV5-1 and TRBJ1-2; TRBD1 might be the D (5 bases). Trimming shortened V by 0 bases and J by 4 bases, and 7 bases separated the two germline ends. The CDR3 loop spans 13 amino acids. Germline CDR1 and CDR2: SGHRS and YFSETQ.

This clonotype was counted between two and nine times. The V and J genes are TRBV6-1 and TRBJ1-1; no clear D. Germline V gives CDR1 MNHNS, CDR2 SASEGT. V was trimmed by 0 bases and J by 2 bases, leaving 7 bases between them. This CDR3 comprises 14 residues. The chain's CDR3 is CASSEARVNTEAFF. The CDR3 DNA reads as TGTGCCAGCAGTGAAGCCAGAGTTAACACTGAAGCTTTCTTT.

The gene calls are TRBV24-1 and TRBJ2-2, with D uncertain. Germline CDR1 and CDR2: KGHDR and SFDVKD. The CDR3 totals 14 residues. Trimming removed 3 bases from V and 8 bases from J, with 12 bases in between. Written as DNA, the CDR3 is TGTGCCACCAGTGATCCACAGATTACTGGGGAGCTGTTTTTT. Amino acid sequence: CATSDPQITGELFF.

CDR3 nucleotides: TGTGCCAGCAGCTCTCAGCTAGCGGCTAATGAGCAGTTCTTC. As protein: CASSSQLAANEQFF. The chain joins TRBV14 to TRBJ2-1; 7 bases fit TRBD2. The length of the CDR3 is 14 residues. In germline, CDR1 is SGHDN, CDR2 FVKESK. The V segment lost 5 bases and the J segment 7 bases; nucleotides outside the gene matches: 8.